These 4 T cell receptor beta chains were all obtained from the same sample, sequenced in a study of technical replicates of blood from several donors. TCRdb keeps only in-frame clones here, not all; method: immunoSEQ multiplex PCR. The table records 75,000 to 100,000 clones, roughly 94% of them present only once. Sequencing was done on a sample of T cells isolated from PBMCs. These receptors came from a human donor in good health.

This clone was counted a single time. The genes are TRBV28 and TRBJ2-1; 8 positions agree with TRBD1. Germline V gene data show CDR1 as MDHEN and CDR2 as SYDVKM. The CDR3 has 16 residues. The junction had 7 bases not matched to a gene; V was cut back by 5 bases and J by 1 base. CDR3 residues: CASSGWTGKSYNEQFF. CDR3 DNA: TGTGCCAGCAGTGGATGGACAGGGAAGTCCTACAATGAGCAGTTCTTC.

The chain couples TRBV28 to TRBJ2-5, with TRBD1 identical over 7 bases. Germline V gives CDR1 MDHEN, CDR2 SYDVKM. The V and J ends lost 2 bases and 5 bases, in that order; junction bases with no gene match: 5. This CDR3 has 14 amino acids. The CDR3 region has the DNA TGTGCCAGCAGTTTAAACTACAGGGGTGAGACCCAGTACTTC. It translates to CASSLNYRGETQYF.

The rearrangement links TRBV9 to TRBJ1-2; D is ambiguous. The CDR3 is 16 residues long. V was shortened by 0 bases and J by 4 bases, with 16 bases between the two germline ends. The germline V gene encodes CDR1 SGDLS and CDR2 YYNGEE. DNA for the CDR3: TGTGCCAGCAGCGTAGGTCTACCTGAGTCATCCTATGGCTACACCTTC. Translating gives CASSVGLPESSYGYTF.

The chain couples TRBV5-1 to TRBJ1-1; possibly TRBD1 for D (5 bases). Trimming shortened V by 7 bases and J by 8 bases, and 18 bases separated the two germline ends. Per the germline V gene, CDR1 is SGHRS and CDR2 is YFSETQ. This CDR3 is built from 13 residues. As DNA, the CDR3 is TGCGCCAGCGGGGTCGCGGGGCCGATAGAAGCTTTCTTT. Amino acids: CASGVAGPIEAFF.